This TCR beta chain was found in a study of cytomegalovirus exposure and HLA in healthy donors. Study observations and caveats: According to the study, 150 to 200 TCR beta chains were cytomegalovirus-associated.

Concerning this clone itself: Its antigen is not known.

V dropped 4 bases and J dropped 5; count of bases not matched to a gene: 13. Per germline, CDR1 LGHNA and CDR2 YSLEER. The CDR3 spans 17 residues. Measured with immunoSEQ multiplex PCR; TCRdb has only the in-frame clones, and not every one. Of 50,000 to 70,000 clones in the sample, approximately 95% were seen once. The gene calls are TRBV4-3 and TRBJ2-1, with 8 bases matching TRBD2. The source material was PBMCs. The sequence was collected from a woman younger than 30 in good health and CMV-seropositive. The CDR3 nucleotides are TGCGCCAGCAGCCTTCGGAGCGGCGGGGGGTTCAACAATGAGCAGTTCTTC. Amino acid sequence: CASSLRSGGGFNNEQFF.